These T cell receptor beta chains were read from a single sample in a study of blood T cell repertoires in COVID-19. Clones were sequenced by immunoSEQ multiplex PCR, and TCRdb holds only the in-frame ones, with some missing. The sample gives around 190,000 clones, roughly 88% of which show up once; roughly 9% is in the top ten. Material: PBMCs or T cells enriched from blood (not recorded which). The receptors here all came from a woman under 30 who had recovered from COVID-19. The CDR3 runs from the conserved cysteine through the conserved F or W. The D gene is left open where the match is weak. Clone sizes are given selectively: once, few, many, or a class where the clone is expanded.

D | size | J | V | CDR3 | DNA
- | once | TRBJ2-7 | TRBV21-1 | CASSKASGQGYYEQYF | TGTGCCAGCAGCAAAGCCAGTGGACAGGGCTACTACGAGCAGTACTTC
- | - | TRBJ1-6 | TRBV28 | CASSSPGGDHNSPLHF | TGTGCCAGCAGTTCGCCTGGAGGGGACCATAATTCACCCCTCCACTTT
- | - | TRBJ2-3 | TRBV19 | CARSLIRGRTDTQYF | TGTGCCAGAAGCCTGATCAGGGGCCGCACAGATACGCAGTATTTT
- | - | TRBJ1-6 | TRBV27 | CASSSGHRIKTTLHF | TGTGCCAGCAGTTCCGGACACCGGATAAAAACGACCCTCCACTTT
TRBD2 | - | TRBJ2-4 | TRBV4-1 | CASSQETSGGAGAKNIQYF | TGCGCCAGCAGCCAAGAGACTAGCGGGGGTGCCGGAGCCAAAAACATTCAGTACTTC
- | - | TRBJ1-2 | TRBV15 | CATSRERGGYTF | TGTGCCACCAGCAGAGAAAGGGGGGGCTACACCTTC
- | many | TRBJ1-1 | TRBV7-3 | CASSLTQGDTEAFF | TGTGCCAGCAGCTTAACCCAGGGCGACACTGAAGCTTTCTTT
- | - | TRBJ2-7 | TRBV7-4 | CASSLASAPDRSYEQYF | TGTGCCAGCAGCTTAGCCTCAGCCCCTGACAGGAGCTACGAGCAGTACTTC
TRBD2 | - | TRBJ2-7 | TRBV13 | CASSLELAGSSYEQYF | TGTGCCAGCAGCTTAGAACTAGCGGGGAGCTCCTACGAGCAGTACTTC
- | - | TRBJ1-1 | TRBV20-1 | CSASVRETEAFF | TGCAGTGCTAGTGTCCGGGAGACTGAAGCTTTCTTT
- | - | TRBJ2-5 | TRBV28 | CASRNQETQYF | TGTGCCAGCAGAAACCAGGAGACCCAGTACTTC
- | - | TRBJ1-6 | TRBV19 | CASSNQNNSPLHF | TGTGCCAGTAGTAACCAGAATAATTCACCCCTCCACTTT
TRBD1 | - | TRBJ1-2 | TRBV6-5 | CARGPGQTLDGYTF | TGTGCCAGGGGCCCGGGACAGACCCTTGATGGCTACACCTTC
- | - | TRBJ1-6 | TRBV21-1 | CASSDRGGTGDSPLHF | TGTGCCAGCAGCGACAGAGGAGGGACAGGGGATTCACCCCTCCACTTT
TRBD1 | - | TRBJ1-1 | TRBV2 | CASRGNRGGQGEAFF | TGTGCCAGCAGGGGGAACAGAGGGGGACAGGGTGAAGCTTTCTTT
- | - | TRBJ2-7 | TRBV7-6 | CASSSQGGGSSYEQYF | TGTGCCAGCAGCTCCCAAGGGGGGGGGAGCTCCTACGAGCAGTACTTC
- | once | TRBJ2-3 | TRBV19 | CASSIIAQATDTQYF | TGTGCCAGTAGTATAATCGCACAGGCCACAGATACGCAGTATTTT
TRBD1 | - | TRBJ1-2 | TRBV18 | CASSPPLQGGGYGYTF | TGTGCCAGCTCACCACCGTTACAGGGGGGAGGCTATGGCTACACCTTC
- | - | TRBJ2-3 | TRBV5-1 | CASSLGSTSDTQYF | TGCGCCAGCAGCTTGGGCTCTACCTCGGATACGCAGTATTTT
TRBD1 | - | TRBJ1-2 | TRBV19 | CASSKDREHGYTF | TGTGCCAGTAGTAAGGACAGGGAACATGGCTACACCTTC
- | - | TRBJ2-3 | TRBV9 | CASSVQGSTDTQYF | TGTGCCAGCAGCGTACAGGGGAGCACAGATACGCAGTATTTT
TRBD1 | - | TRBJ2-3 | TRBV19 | CASSMAGTGEDTQYF | TGTGCCAGTAGTATGGCCGGGACAGGGGAGGATACGCAGTATTTT
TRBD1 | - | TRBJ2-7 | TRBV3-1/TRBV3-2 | CASSLTDRETYEQYF | TGTGCCAGCAGCCTAACAGACAGGGAAACCTACGAGCAGTACTTC
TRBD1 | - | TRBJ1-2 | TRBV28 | CASTPGGREDNGYTF | TGTGCCAGCACCCCAGGGGGTCGAGAGGATAATGGCTACACCTTC
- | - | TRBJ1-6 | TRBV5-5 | CASSLVQVGNSPLHF | TGTGCCAGCAGCTTGGTACAGGTGGGCAATTCACCCCTCCACTTT
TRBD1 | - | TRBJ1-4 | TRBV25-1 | CASSEYGWGQGEKLFF | TGTGCCAGCAGTGAATACGGGTGGGGACAGGGCGAAAAACTGTTTTTT
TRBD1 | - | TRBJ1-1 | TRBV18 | CASSPRSTGGLAYTEAFF | TGTGCCAGCTCACCACGGTCGACAGGGGGCCTGGCTTACACTGAAGCTTTCTTT
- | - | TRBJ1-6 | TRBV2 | CASSEALRLEEYSNSPLHF | TGTGCCAGCAGTGAAGCTCTAAGGTTGGAGGAATATTCTAATTCACCCCTCCACTTT
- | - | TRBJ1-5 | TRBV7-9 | CASSYGRDSNQPQHF | TGTGCCAGCAGCTATGGCAGGGATAGCAATCAGCCCCAGCATTTT
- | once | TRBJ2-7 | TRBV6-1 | CASSDRAVYEQYF | TGTGCCAGCAGTGACAGGGCGGTGTACGAGCAGTACTTC
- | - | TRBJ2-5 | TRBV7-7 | CASSLGAGSGETQYF | TGTGCTAGCAGCTTAGGTGCAGGGTCTGGTGAGACCCAGTACTTC
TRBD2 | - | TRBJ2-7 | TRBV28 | CASSFERELVDEQYF | TGTGCCAGCAGTTTTGAGCGGGAGCTCGTCGACGAGCAGTACTTC
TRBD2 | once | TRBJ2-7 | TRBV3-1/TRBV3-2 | CASSPLSGGVGYEQYF | TGTGCCAGCAGCCCACTTAGCGGGGGGGTGGGCTACGAGCAGTACTTC
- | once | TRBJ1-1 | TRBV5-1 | CASSLGGGFTEAFF | TGCGCCAGCAGCTTGGGCGGGGGCTTCACTGAAGCTTTCTTT
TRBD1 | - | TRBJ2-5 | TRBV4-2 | CASSQAGRGQGETQYF | TGTGCCAGCAGCCAAGCCGGCAGGGGGCAGGGCGAGACCCAGTACTTC
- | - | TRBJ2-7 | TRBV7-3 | CASSLQGAHSYEQYF | TGTGCCAGCAGCCTGCAGGGTGCCCACTCCTACGAGCAGTACTTC
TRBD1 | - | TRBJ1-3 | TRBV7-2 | CASSLVGRGPGNTIYF | TGTGCCAGCAGCTTAGTAGGCAGGGGGCCGGGAAACACCATATATTTT
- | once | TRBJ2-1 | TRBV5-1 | CASSSTGLEQFF | TGCGCCAGCAGCTCAACAGGGCTTGAGCAGTTCTTC
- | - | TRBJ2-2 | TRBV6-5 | CASSHRSPNTGELFF | TGTGCCAGCAGTCATCGGAGCCCGAACACCGGGGAGCTGTTTTTT
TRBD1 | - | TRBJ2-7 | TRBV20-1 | CSASTGGSGEQYF | TGCAGTGCTAGTACAGGGGGCTCTGGCGAGCAGTACTTC
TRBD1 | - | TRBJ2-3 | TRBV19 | CASSPTGVGADTQYF | TGTGCCAGTAGCCCGACAGGGGTTGGCGCAGATACGCAGTATTTT
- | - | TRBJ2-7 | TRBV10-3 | CAISVGDLREQYF | TGTGCCATCAGTGTTGGGGACTTAAGGGAGCAGTACTTC
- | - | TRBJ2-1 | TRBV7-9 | CASGQGNNEQFF | TGTGCCAGCGGGCAGGGTAACAATGAGCAGTTCTTC
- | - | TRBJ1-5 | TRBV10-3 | CAIRAGLESNQPQHF | TGTGCCATCAGGGCAGGGTTAGAGAGCAATCAGCCCCAGCATTTT
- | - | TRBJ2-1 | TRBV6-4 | CASSELAGAEGEQFF | TGTGCCAGCAGTGAATTAGCAGGGGCAGAGGGTGAGCAGTTCTTC
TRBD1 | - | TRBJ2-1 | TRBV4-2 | CASSQGQGPFYNEQFF | TGTGCCAGCAGCCAGGGACAGGGTCCCTTTTACAATGAGCAGTTCTTC
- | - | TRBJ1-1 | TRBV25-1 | CASSETGNRNEAFF | TGTGCCAGCAGTGAAACAGGGAACAGAAATGAAGCTTTCTTT
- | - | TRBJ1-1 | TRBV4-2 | CASSQEVARDTEAFF | TGTGCCAGCAGCCAAGAAGTTGCGCGGGACACTGAAGCTTTCTTT
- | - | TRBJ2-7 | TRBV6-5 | CASKAGRYAYEQYF | TGTGCCAGCAAGGCAGGGAGGTACGCCTACGAGCAGTACTTC
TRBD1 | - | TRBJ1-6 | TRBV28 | CASSFLPGTGFTIHF | TGTGCCAGCAGTTTCCTCCCTGGGACAGGTTTTACTATCCACTTT
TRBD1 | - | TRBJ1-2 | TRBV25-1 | CASSDWDSFYGYTF | TGTGCCAGCAGTGACTGGGACAGTTTCTATGGCTACACCTTC
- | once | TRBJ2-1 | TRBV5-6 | CASSRLGQSYNEQFF | TGTGCCAGCAGCCGACTTGGTCAATCCTACAATGAGCAGTTCTTC
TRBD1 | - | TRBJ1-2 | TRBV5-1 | CASSEGQGNYGYTF | TGCGCCAGCAGCGAGGGACAGGGTAACTATGGCTACACCTTC
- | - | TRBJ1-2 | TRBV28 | CASSFSGPGGYTF | TGTGCCAGCAGTTTCTCAGGACCGGGGGGCTACACCTTC
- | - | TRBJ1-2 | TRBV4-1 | CASSQEPGGDYGYTF | TGCGCCAGCAGCCAAGAGCCTGGGGGCGACTATGGCTACACCTTC
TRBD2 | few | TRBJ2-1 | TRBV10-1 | CASSDLSSGYNEQFF | TGCGCCAGCAGTGACCTTTCTAGCGGCTACAATGAGCAGTTCTTC
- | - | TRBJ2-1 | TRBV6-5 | CASSQRPYNEQFF | TGTGCCAGCAGCCAGCGGCCCTACAATGAGCAGTTCTTC
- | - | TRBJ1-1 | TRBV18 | CASSPPLGGTEAFF | TGTGCCAGCTCACCACCGTTAGGGGGCACTGAAGCTTTCTTT
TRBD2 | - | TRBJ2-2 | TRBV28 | CASSSNMGGTGELFF | TGTGCCAGCAGTTCAAATATGGGGGGGACCGGGGAGCTGTTTTTT
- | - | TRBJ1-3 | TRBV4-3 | CASSQESAASGNTIYF | TGCGCCAGCAGCCAAGAGTCGGCAGCGTCTGGAAACACCATATATTTT